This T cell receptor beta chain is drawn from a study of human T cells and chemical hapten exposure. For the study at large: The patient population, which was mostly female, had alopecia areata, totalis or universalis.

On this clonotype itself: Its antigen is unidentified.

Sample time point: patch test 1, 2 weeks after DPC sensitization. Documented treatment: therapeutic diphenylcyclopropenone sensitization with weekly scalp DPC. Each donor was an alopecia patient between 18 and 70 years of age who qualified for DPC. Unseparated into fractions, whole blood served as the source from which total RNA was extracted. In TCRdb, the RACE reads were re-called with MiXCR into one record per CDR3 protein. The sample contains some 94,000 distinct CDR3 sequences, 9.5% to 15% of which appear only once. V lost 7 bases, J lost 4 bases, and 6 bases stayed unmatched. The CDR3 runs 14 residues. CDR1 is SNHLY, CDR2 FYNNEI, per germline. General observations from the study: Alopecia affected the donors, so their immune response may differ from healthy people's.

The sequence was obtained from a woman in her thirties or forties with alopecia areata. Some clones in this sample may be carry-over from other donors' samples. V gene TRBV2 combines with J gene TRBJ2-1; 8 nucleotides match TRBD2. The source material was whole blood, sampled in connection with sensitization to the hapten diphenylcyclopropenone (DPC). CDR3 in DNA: TGTGCCAGCAACCCGGGAGGGGTGTACAATGAGCAGTTCTTC. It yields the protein CASNPGGVYNEQFF.